One sample yielded the 29 T cell receptor beta chains listed below, sequenced in a study of CD4 T cells in relation to SARS-CoV-2 and coronaviruses. What these receptors recognize is not known. The protocol was immunoSEQ multiplex PCR, while the TCRdb copy is restricted to in-frame clones and leaves out a portion. The top ten hold roughly 18% of the sample, which has just over 15,000 clones, just under 80% seen once. CD4+ T cells from unexposed donors were obtained before the COVID-19 pandemic (2011-2018). Isolation of CD4+ T cells took place after roughly nine days in culture. The sample comprised CD4+ T cells from PBMCs, cultured in vitro. Every receptor here comes from a human donor in good health.

This clone appeared a few times. Here the CDR3 reads CAIGSTDTEAFF. The CDR3 DNA sequence: TGTGCCATCGGTTCCACGGACACTGAAGCTTTCTTT. The rearrangement links TRBV10-3 to TRBJ1-1; D unclear. The CDR3 length is 12 residues. Germline V gene data show CDR1 as ENHRY and CDR2 as SYGVKD. The V gene lost 8 bases and the J gene lost 3 bases, with 10 bases spanning the gap.

V gene TRBV5-1 combines with J gene TRBJ2-7, with D possibly matching TRBD1 (5 bases). The CDR3 is 18 residues long. Per germline, CDR1 SGHRS and CDR2 YFSETQ. V shed 1 base and J shed 2 bases, with 22 bases lying between them. In nucleotides, the CDR3 is TGCGCCAGCAGCTTGTGGTATAGTCGGCAGGGAAGCGCCTACGAGCAGTACTTC. Translation gives CASSLWYSRQGSAYEQYF.

V usage is TRBV14 and J usage is TRBJ1-2; D remains unclear. Germline V lookup: CDR1 SGHDN, CDR2 FVKESK. V was clipped by 4 bases and J by 7 bases, with 19 bases between them. The CDR3 has 15 residues. The CDR3 region has the DNA TGTGCCAGCAGCCGATTTCGGGGAAGTGTGGCTGGCTACACCTTC. Encoded protein: CASSRFRGSVAGYTF.

This clone was detected a few times. The CDR3 nucleotides read TGTGCCAGCAGCTTAGACCCTAGCGTCTACGAGCAGTACTTC. It translates to CASSLDPSVYEQYF. The V call is TRBV7-9, the J call TRBJ2-7, with a possible D match to TRBD2 (6 bases). The CDR3 is made up of 14 amino acids. Germline CDR1 SEHNR, CDR2 FQNEAQ (reference sequence). V was trimmed by 1 base and J by 3 bases, leaving 10 bases between them. Using reference TRBV7-9 and TRBJ2-7 for the parts outside the CDR3, the full variable domain is DTGVSQNPRHKITKRGQNVTFRCDPISEHNRLYWYRQTLGQGPEFLTYFQNEAQLEKSRLLSDRFSAERPKGSFSTLEIQRTEQGDSAMYLCASSLDPSVYEQYFGPGTRLTVT.

This clone was found a few times. The chain has TRBV7-9 and TRBJ2-7, with a tentative D call TRBD2 (6 bases). Deletions cut 5 bases from V and 5 bases from J, with 13 bases between. Germline V lookup: CDR1 SEHNR, CDR2 FQNEAQ (reference sequence). This CDR3 comprises 13 residues. The CDR3 is CASSPAGGNEQYF. The CDR3 DNA follows: TGTGCCAGCAGCCCCGCAGGAGGGAACGAGCAGTACTTC.

V and J are TRBV18 and TRBJ2-3, with TRBD2 matching 8 bases. This CDR3 has 18 residues. The J segment lost 4 bases and the V segment lost 0 bases, leaving 12 bases of the junction unmatched. Germline V gene sequence: CDR1 KGHSH, CDR2 LQKENI. In nucleotides, the CDR3 is TGTGCCAGCTCACCACCGTACAGCGGGAGTGGATCCCCAGATACGCAGTATTTT. Its protein is CASSPPYSGSGSPDTQYF.

This clone occurred a few times. This chain connects TRBV30 to TRBJ1-1; D may be TRBD1 (5 bases). CDR1 is GTSNPN and CDR2 is SVGIG in the germline V gene (reference sequence). This CDR3 spans 13 amino acids. Trimming left V 5 bases short and J 4 bases short, with 14 bases between. Here the CDR3 reads CAWARGTGTEAFF. CDR3 nucleotide sequence: TGTGCCTGGGCGAGGGGTACTGGCACTGAAGCTTTCTTT.

The rearrangement links TRBV14 to TRBJ1-3; D is uncertain. V gave up 1 base and J gave up 0 bases, with 7 bases separating them. This CDR3 contains 15 residues. Germline CDR1 reads SGHDN; CDR2 reads FVKESK. DNA of the CDR3: TGTGCCAGCAGCCAAGTGGTCAGCTCTGGAAACACCATATATTTT. Its translation: CASSQVVSSGNTIYF. The whole variable domain, filled in from reference TRBV14 and TRBJ1-3, reads EAGVTQFPSHSVIEKGQTVTLRCDPISGHDNLYWYRRVMGKEIKFLLHFVKESKQDESGMPNNRFLAERTGGTYSTLKVQPAELEDSGVYFCASSQVVSSGNTIYFGEGSWLTVV.

V gene TRBV7-9 combines with J gene TRBJ2-5, with TRBD2 matching 11 bases. Trimming removed 1 base from V and 4 bases from J; junction bases left unmatched: 5. The CDR3 spans 16 residues. Germline CDR1 and CDR2: SEHNR and FQNEAQ (reference sequence). CDR3 coding DNA: TGTGCCAGCAGCTTAGTCTCCGGACTAGCGGGAGAGACCCAGTACTTC. Its protein product is CASSLVSGLAGETQYF. The full variable domain, rest sourced from reference TRBV7-9 and TRBJ2-5, is DTGVSQNPRHKITKRGQNVTFRCDPISEHNRLYWYRQTLGQGPEFLTYFQNEAQLEKSRLLSDRFSAERPKGSFSTLEIQRTEQGDSAMYLCASSLVSGLAGETQYFGPGTRLLVL.

The V call is TRBV30, the J call TRBJ1-2, with D possibly matching TRBD1 (5 bases). This CDR3 spans 14 amino acids. CDR1 is GTSNPN, CDR2 SVGIG, per germline (reference sequence). V lost 0 bases, J lost 4 bases, and 12 bases lay in between. The CDR3 region is CAWSVLQGGYGYTF. The CDR3 DNA reads TGTGCCTGGAGTGTACTCCAGGGAGGCTATGGCTACACCTTC.

The chain recombines TRBV5-1 with TRBJ2-5, with 7 bases matching TRBD1. The J segment lost 1 base and the V segment lost 2 bases, leaving 5 bases of the junction unmatched. The CDR3 totals 15 residues. Germline V gene lookup returns CDR1 SGHRS and CDR2 YFSETQ. The CDR3 coding sequence is TGCGCCAGCAGCTTTCCAGGGGGAATCCAAGAGACCCAGTACTTC. Amino acids: CASSFPGGIQETQYF.

The V gene is TRBV13, the J gene TRBJ2-7, with 14 nucleotides matching TRBD2. The CDR3 spans 18 residues. The V gene end was trimmed by 5 bases and the J gene end by 4 bases; junction bases not matched to a gene: 13. CDR1 and CDR2 (germline): PRHDT, FYEKMQ (reference sequence). CDR3 bases: TGTGCCAGCAGCGCAATCTCGGGACTAGCGGGAGAGTCGTACGAGCAGTACTTC. Residues: CASSAISGLAGESYEQYF.

The rearrangement links TRBV28 to TRBJ1-5, with 7 bases aligning to TRBD1. The CDR3 extends over 15 amino acids. Germline lookup yields CDR1 MDHEN and CDR2 SYDVKM. V shed 6 bases, J shed 4 bases, and the junction held 9 bases outside the gene matches. This CDR3 reads CASSRTGRGNQPQHF. For the CDR3, the DNA is TGTGCCAGCAGCAGAACAGGCAGGGGGAATCAGCCCCAGCATTTT.

The chain employs TRBV5-5 and TRBJ2-3; 9 positions match TRBD2. There are 16 residues in the CDR3. Germline V gene lookup returns CDR1 SGHKS and CDR2 YYEKEE (reference sequence). The V gene end was trimmed by 0 bases and the J gene end by 7 bases; junction bases not matched to a gene: 9. Written as DNA, the CDR3 is TGTGCCAGCAGCTTGGGACTAGCGGCCGAGATTTATACGCAGTATTTT. Its translation is CASSLGLAAEIYTQYF.

V is TRBV10-3 and J is TRBJ2-1, with 11 nucleotides matching TRBD2. This CDR3 has 16 amino acids. Trimming cost V 6 bases and J 3 bases; bases outside gene matches: 7. The germline V gene encodes CDR1 ENHRY and CDR2 SYGVKD. The CDR3 DNA is TGTGCCATCAGAGATACTAGCGGGAGTCGCTACAATGAGCAGTTCTTC. Its protein product is CAIRDTSGSRYNEQFF.

J is TRBJ2-3 and V is TRBV19; 7 positions agree with TRBD2. Germline CDR1 LNHDA, CDR2 SQIVND (reference sequence). The CDR3 covers 14 residues. With 2 bases clipped from V and 1 base from J, the junction kept 0 bases outside the gene matches. This CDR3 reads CASSITSGTDTQYF. In DNA form, the CDR3 reads TGTGCCAGTAGTATAACTAGCGGCACAGATACGCAGTATTTT.

V is TRBV10-3 and J is TRBJ1-2; 12 bases agree with TRBD1. CDR3 size: 16 residues. CDR1 ENHRY and CDR2 SYGVKD come from the germline V gene. V was clipped by 6 bases and J by 6 bases; unmatched bases: 11. This chain's CDR3 is CAIRESGTGGADGYTF. The CDR3 nucleotides are TGTGCCATCAGGGAATCCGGGACAGGGGGCGCGGATGGCTACACCTTC.

V and J are TRBV5-1 and TRBJ2-7; 9 bases are shared with TRBD1. The V and J ends lost 3 bases and 7 bases, in that order; junction bases with no gene match: 11. Germline V gives CDR1 SGHRS, CDR2 YFSETQ. The CDR3 consists of 15 residues. This chain's CDR3 is CASSSTGTGIREQYF. CDR3 bases: TGCGCCAGCAGCTCGACCGGGACAGGGATACGGGAGCAGTACTTC.

This chain uses TRBV6-1 with TRBJ1-1, with D hard to call. Germline CDR1 is MNHNS and CDR2 is SASEGT. V lost 1 base to trimming and J lost 9 bases, with 12 bases between them. This CDR3 is built from 13 residues. The CDR3 coding sequence is TGTGCCAGCAGTGAAGGGGATAGGACCAAAGCTTTCTTT. It specifies CASSEGDRTKAFF.

The rearrangement links TRBV30 to TRBJ1-5; D gene unclear. Germline loops: CDR1 GTSNPN, CDR2 SVGIG (reference sequence). The V end lost 2 bases, the J end lost 0 bases, and 14 bases lay between the germline ends. The CDR3 contains 16 residues. The CDR3 DNA reads TGTGCCTGGAGTCTCTGGCACAGCCCTAGCAATCAGCCCCAGCATTTT. It specifies CAWSLWHSPSNQPQHF.

The chain employs TRBV7-9 and TRBJ2-2; 11 bases align to TRBD1. Germline loops: CDR1 SEHNR, CDR2 FQNEAQ (reference sequence). This CDR3 has 17 amino acids. Trimming took 1 base from V and 4 from J; bases not matched to a gene: 5. CDR3 nucleotides: TGTGCCAGCAGCTTAGGGGGGACAGGGGGGATCACCGGGGAGCTGTTTTTT. Amino acid sequence: CASSLGGTGGITGELFF.

The chain links TRBV27 to TRBJ2-1; D not certain. The CDR3 totals 14 residues. The V end lost 5 bases, the J end lost 0 bases, and 8 bases lay between the germline ends. The germline gives CDR1 MNHEY, CDR2 SMNVEV (reference sequence). The CDR3 DNA is TGTGCCAGCAGTCCGAGTAGCTCCTACAATGAGCAGTTCTTC. It is translated as CASSPSSSYNEQFF.

The chain recombines TRBV3-1 (or the pseudogene TRBV3-2) with TRBJ1-1; D perhaps matches TRBD1 (5 bases). V shed 4 bases and J shed 1 base, with 19 bases lying between them. Per germline, CDR1 LGHDT and CDR2 YNNKEL (reference sequence). This CDR3 has 17 amino acids. The CDR3 coding sequence is TGTGCCAGCAGCCTTCTCTCGGCCGGGGCTAGGAACACTGAAGCTTTCTTT. This sequence encodes CASSLLSAGARNTEAFF.

The J gene is TRBJ2-1, the V gene TRBV4-1; D unresolved. Trimming stripped 1 base from V and 0 bases from J, with 10 bases between. Germline lookup yields CDR1 MGHRA and CDR2 YSYEKL. This CDR3 has 16 residues. The CDR3, as DNA: TGCGCCAGCAGCCAAGTGACCAGGAGCTCCTACAATGAGCAGTTCTTC. Encoded protein: CASSQVTRSSYNEQFF.

CDR3 bases: TGTGCCAGCAGAAAACCGGGACAGGGTAAAATTAATTCACCCCTCCACTTT. Protein sequence: CASRKPGQGKINSPLHF. V is TRBV11-2 and J is TRBJ1-6; 9 nucleotides agree with TRBD1. The CDR3 runs 17 residues. Germline CDR1 reads SGHAT; CDR2 reads FQNNGV. V gave up 6 bases and J gave up 6 bases; unmatched junction bases: 12.

The chain recombines TRBV9 with TRBJ1-2, with D possibly matching TRBD1 (6 bases). The germline gives CDR1 SGDLS, CDR2 YYNGEE. The CDR3 is 15 residues long. Trimming cost V 0 bases and J 5 bases, with 14 bases left between them. In DNA, the CDR3 is TGTGCCAGCAGCGTAGAGGGGGGCTTATGGTATGGCTACACCTTC. It specifies CASSVEGGLWYGYTF.

The J gene is TRBJ1-5, the V gene TRBV30, with D tentatively TRBD1 (5 bases). CDR1 and CDR2 (germline): GTSNPN, SVGIG (reference sequence). The CDR3 loop spans 14 amino acids. V was clipped by 3 bases and J by 4 bases, with 13 bases between them. Here the CDR3 DNA reads TGTGCCTGGAGGGGGCAGGCACCGAATCAGCCCCAGCATTTT. Protein product: CAWRGQAPNQPQHF.

V and J are TRBV5-1 and TRBJ1-2, with D uncertain. This CDR3 comprises 14 residues. Germline V gene lookup returns CDR1 SGHRS and CDR2 YFSETQ. The V gene lost 0 bases and the J gene lost 9 bases, with 15 bases spanning the gap. This CDR3 is CASSLAAREGSYTF. The CDR3 DNA reads as TGCGCCAGCAGCTTGGCTGCCCGGGAGGGTAGCTACACCTTC.

V usage is TRBV6-6 and J usage is TRBJ1-5; D remains unclear. CDR1 is MNHNY and CDR2 is SVGAGI in the germline V gene (reference sequence). The CDR3 sequence is 14 residues long. The V gene lost 7 bases and the J gene lost 0 bases, with 10 bases spanning the gap. The CDR3 bases are TGTGCCAGCATTTCTGGGGATAGCAATCAGCCCCAGCATTTT. The encoded protein is CASISGDSNQPQHF.